This T cell receptor (beta chain) was captured by sequencing in a study of Ad26.COV2.S vaccination and SARS-CoV-2 variants. A remark on this clone: Other nucleotide sequences in the sample specify the same CDR3.

Treatment of the sample: 19 received Ad26.COV2.S at low or high dose, single or two shots; 5 received placebo; per-sample allocation not given. Sampling occurred on day 63 after the first vaccine or placebo injection. Built on an Ad26 vector, the vaccine expressed Wuhan-strain SARS-CoV-2 spike. Here immunoSEQ multiplex PCR was the method, and the copy in TCRdb shows in-frame clones only, minus some. The table lists about 480,000 clones, around 85% of them singletons. This receptor was identified in a person aged 18-65 years who received the Ad26.COV2.S COVID-19 vaccine or a placebo. The sequenced sample was peripheral blood, obtained in a trial of Ad26.COV2.S vaccine versus placebo.

The CDR3 DNA follows: TGTGCCAGCAGCGTAGGGGCGGGGCCAGCGGAGCAGTACTTC. Translation gives CASSVGAGPAEQYF. V gene TRBV9 combines with J gene TRBJ2-7, with a weak D call TRBD2 (6 bases). CDR1 is SGDLS and CDR2 is YYNGEE in the germline V gene. The V end lost 0 bases, the J end lost 7 bases, and 14 bases lay between the germline ends. This CDR3 contains 14 residues.